Each of the 2 T cell receptor beta chains below was sequenced from the same sample in a study of breast tumors, draining lymph nodes, adjacent tissues. TCRdb independently ran MiXCR on the multiplex PCR reads; one entry per CDR3 protein. The data contain some 22,000 distinct CDR3 sequences, almost 70% of them seen just once; the ten biggest clones take up about 22%. The sample was tumor-adjacent breast tissue. These receptor sequences come from a female donor with breast cancer. Some clones in this sample may be carry-over from other donors' samples.

The chain couples TRBV2 to TRBJ1-6, with D perhaps TRBD1 (6 bases). CDR1 SNHLY and CDR2 FYNNEI come from the germline V gene. The CDR3 extends over 16 amino acids. The V end was cut by 5 bases, the J end by 7 bases, with 18 bases between. The CDR3 loop is CASSNEQGLYNSPLHF. In nucleotides, the CDR3 is TGTGCCAGCAGTAACGAACAGGGACTTTACAATTCACCCCTCCACTTT.

The table lists this clonotype with many counts. The chain uses TRBV6-2 or TRBV6-3 and TRBJ2-5; 12 nucleotides line up with TRBD2. The CDR3 length is 18 residues. The V segment lost 7 bases and the J segment 4 bases; nucleotides outside the gene matches: 16. From germline, CDR1 is MNHEY and CDR2 SVGEGT. DNA of the CDR3: TGTGCCAGCAAGGGAATGTTAAAGACTAGCGGGAGTCGAGAGACCCAGTACTTC. This encodes CASKGMLKTSGSRETQYF.